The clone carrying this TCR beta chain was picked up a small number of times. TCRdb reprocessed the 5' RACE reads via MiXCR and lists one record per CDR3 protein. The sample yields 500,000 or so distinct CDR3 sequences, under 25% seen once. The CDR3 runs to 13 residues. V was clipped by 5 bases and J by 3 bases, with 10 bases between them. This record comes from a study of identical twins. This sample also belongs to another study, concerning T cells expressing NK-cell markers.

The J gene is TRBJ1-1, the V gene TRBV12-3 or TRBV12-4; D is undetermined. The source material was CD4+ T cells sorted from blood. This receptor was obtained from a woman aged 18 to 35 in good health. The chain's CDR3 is CASSAAGDTEAFF. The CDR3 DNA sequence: TGTGCCAGCAGTGCGGCCGGAGACACTGAAGCTTTCTTT.